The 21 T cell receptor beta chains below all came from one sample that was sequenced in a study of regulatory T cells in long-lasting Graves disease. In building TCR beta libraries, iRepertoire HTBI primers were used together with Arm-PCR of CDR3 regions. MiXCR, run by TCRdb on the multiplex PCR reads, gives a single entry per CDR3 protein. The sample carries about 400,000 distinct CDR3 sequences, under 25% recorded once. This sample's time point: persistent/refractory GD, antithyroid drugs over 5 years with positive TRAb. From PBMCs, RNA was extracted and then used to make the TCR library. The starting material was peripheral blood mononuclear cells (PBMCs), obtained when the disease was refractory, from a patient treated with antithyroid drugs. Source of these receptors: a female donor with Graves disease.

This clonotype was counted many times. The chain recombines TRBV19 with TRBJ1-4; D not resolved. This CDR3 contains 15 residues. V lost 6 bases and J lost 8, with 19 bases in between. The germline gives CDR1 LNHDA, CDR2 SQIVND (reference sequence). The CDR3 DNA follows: TGTGCCAGTAGCCAGGAAGGGAGGAAGGGAGAAAAACTGTTTTTT. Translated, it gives CASSQEGRKGEKLFF.

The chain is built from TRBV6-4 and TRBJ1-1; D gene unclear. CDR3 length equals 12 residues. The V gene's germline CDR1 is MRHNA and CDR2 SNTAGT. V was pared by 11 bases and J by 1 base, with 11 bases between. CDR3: CARGTENTEAFF. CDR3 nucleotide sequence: TGTGCCCGCGGAACGGAGAACACTGAAGCTTTCTTT.

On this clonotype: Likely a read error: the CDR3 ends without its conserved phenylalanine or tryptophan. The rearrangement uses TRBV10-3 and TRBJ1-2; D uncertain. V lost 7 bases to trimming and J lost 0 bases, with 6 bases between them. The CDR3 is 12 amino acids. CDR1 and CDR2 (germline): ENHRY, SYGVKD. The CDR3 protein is CAINAANYGYTL. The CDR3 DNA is TGTGCCATCAACGCAGCTAACTATGGCTACACCCTC.

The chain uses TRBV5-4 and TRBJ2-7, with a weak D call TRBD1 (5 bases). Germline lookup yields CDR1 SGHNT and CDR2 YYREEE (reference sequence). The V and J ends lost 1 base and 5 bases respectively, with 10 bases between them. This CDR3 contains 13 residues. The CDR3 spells CASSLQGMNEQYF. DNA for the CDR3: TGTGCCAGCAGCTTGCAGGGAATGAACGAGCAGTACTTC.

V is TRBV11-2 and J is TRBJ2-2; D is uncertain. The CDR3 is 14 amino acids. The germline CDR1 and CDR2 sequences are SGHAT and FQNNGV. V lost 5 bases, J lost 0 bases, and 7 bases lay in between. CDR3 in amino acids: CASSHNTNTGELFF. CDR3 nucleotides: TGTGCCAGCAGCCATAATACGAACACCGGGGAGCTGTTTTTT.

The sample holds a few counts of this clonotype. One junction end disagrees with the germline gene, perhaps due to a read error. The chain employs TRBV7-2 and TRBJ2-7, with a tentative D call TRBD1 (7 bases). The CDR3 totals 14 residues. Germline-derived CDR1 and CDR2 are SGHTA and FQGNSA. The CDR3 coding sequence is TGTGCCGGCAGCTCACCAGGGGGGACCTACGAGCAGTACTTC. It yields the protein CAGSSPGGTYEQYF.

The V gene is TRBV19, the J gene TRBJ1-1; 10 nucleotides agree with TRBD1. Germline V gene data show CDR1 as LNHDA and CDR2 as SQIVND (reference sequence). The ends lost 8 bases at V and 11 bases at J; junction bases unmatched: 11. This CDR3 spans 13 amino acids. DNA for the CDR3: TGTGCCAGTTCCTATTCCCCGGGACAGGGGGCTTTCTTT. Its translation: CASSYSPGQGAFF.

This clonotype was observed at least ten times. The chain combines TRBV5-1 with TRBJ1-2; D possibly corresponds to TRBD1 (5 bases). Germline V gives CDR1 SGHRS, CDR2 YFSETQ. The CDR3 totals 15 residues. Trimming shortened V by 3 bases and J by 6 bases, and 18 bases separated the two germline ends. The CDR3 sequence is CASSSPDSPGDGYTF. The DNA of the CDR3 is TGCGCCAGCAGCTCGCCTGACAGCCCCGGGGATGGCTACACCTTC.

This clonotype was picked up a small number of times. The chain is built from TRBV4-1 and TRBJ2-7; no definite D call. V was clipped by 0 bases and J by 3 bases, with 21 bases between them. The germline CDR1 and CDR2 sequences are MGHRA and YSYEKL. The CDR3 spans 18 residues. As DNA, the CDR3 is TGCGCCAGCAGCCAAGATCTTCCGGAAGGCCCCAGACTCTACGAGCAGTACTTC. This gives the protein CASSQDLPEGPRLYEQYF.

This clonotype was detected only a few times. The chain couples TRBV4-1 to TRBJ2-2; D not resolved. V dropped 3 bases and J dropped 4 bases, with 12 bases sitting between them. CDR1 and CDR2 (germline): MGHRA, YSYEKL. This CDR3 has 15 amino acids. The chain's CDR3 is CASSHLVHPTGELFF. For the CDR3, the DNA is TGCGCCAGCAGCCACTTAGTCCACCCCACCGGGGAGCTGTTTTTT.

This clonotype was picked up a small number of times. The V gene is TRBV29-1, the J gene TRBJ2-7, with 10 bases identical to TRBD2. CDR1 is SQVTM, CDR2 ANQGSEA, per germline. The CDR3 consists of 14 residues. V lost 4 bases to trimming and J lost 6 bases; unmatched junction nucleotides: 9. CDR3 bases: TGCAGCGTTGTAACTAGCGGGACGTTAGGCGAGCAGTACTTC. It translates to CSVVTSGTLGEQYF.

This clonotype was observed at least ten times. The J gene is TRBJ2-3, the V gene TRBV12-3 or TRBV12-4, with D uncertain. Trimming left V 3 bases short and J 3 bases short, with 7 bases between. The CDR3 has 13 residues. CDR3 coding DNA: TGTGCCAGCAGTTTTCAACTTACAGATACGCAGTATTTT. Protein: CASSFQLTDTQYF.

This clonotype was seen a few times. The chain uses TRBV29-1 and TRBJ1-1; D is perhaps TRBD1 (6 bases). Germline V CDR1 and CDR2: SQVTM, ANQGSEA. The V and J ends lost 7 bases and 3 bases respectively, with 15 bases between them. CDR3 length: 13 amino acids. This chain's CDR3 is CSAWTVGDTEAFF. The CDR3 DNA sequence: TGCAGCGCTTGGACAGTTGGAGACACTGAAGCTTTCTTT.

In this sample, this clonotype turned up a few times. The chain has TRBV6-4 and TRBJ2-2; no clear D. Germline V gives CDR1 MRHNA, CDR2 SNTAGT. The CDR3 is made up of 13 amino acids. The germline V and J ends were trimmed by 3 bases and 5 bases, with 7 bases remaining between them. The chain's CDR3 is CASSEIGTGELFF. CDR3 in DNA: TGTGCCAGCAGTGAGATAGGGACCGGGGAGCTGTTTTTT.

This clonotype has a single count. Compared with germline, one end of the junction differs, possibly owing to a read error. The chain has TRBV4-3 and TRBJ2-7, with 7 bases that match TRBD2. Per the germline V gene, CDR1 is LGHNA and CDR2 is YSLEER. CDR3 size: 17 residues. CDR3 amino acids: CVSSQDGPPGGHYEQYF. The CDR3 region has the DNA TGCGTCAGCAGCCAAGATGGTCCCCCGGGAGGCCACTACGAGCAGTACTTC.

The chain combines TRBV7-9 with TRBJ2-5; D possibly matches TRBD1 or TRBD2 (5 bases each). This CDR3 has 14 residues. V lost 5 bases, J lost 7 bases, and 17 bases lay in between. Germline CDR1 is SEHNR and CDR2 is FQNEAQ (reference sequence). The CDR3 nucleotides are TGTGCCAGCAGCCGCGTTGTGGGGGTCGGGACCCAGTACTTC. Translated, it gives CASSRVVGVGTQYF.

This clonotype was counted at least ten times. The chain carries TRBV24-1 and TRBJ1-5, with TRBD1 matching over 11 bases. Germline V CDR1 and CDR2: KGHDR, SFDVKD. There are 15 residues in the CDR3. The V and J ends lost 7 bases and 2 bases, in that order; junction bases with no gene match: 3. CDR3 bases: TGTGCCACCAGCGGGGGACAGGGGGGCAATCAGCCCCAGCATTTT. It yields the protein CATSGGQGGNQPQHF.

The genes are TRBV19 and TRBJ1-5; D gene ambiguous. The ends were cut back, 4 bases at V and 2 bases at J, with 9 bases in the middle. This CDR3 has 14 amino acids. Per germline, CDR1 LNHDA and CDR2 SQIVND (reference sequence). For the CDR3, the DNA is TGTGCCAGTAGTACCACGCGGGGCAATCAGCCCCAGCATTTT. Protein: CASSTTRGNQPQHF.

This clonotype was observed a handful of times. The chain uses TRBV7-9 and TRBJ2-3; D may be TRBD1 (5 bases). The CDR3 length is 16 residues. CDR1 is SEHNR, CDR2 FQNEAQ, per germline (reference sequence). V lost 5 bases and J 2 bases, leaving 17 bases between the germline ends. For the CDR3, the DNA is TGTGCCAGCAGCCCCCTAGGGGCGGATTACACAGATACGCAGTATTTT. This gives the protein CASSPLGADYTDTQYF. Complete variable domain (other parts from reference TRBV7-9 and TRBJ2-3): DTGVSQNPRHKITKRGQNVTFRCDPISEHNRLYWYRQTLGQGPEFLTYFQNEAQLEKSRLLSDRFSAERPKGSFSTLEIQRTEQGDSAMYLCASSPLGADYTDTQYFGPGTRLTVL.

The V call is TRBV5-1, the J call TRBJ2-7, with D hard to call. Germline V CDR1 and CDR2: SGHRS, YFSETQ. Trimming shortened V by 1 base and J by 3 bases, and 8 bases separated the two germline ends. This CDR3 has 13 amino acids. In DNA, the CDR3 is TGCGCCAGCAGCTTGTTCCTGGACTACGAGCAGTACTTC. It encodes CASSLFLDYEQYF.

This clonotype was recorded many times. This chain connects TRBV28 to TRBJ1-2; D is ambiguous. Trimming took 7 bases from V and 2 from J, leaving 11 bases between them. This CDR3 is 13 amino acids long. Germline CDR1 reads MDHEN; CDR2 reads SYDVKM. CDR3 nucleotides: TGTGCCAGCAACGAGGGAAAGAACTATGGCTACACCTTC. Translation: CASNEGKNYGYTF.